Below are 7 T cell receptor beta chains sequenced from a single sample in a study of identical twins' blood T cells. Each CDR3 protein gets one entry after TCRdb re-called the 5' RACE reads with MiXCR. The sample lists hundreds of thousands of distinct CDR3 sequences; over 25% were seen once. The sample was PBMCs. These receptors were obtained from a woman between 18 and 50 years old in good health.

DNA for the CDR3: TGTGCCAGCAGCCTAAGACTAGGAGGGGTTTACAATGAGCAGTTCTTC. Translation gives CASSLRLGGVYNEQFF. The chain couples TRBV11-2 to TRBJ2-1; TRBD2 might be the D (6 bases). Germline values: CDR1 SGHAT, CDR2 FQNNGV. The CDR3 spans 16 residues. Trimming removed 5 bases at V and 4 bases at J, with 18 bases between.

The chain couples TRBV6-6 to TRBJ1-2; 7 nucleotides align to TRBD1. The trim removed 2 bases at V and 7 bases at J, leaving 7 bases unmatched. The CDR3 contains 14 residues. Germline CDR1 MNHNY, CDR2 SVGAGI (reference sequence). Here the CDR3 reads CASSYGTAEAGYTF. The CDR3 DNA sequence: TGTGCCAGCAGTTACGGGACAGCTGAGGCTGGCTACACCTTC.

Comment on this clonotype: One end of the junction does not line up with germline, which may come from a read error. V gene TRBV7-8 combines with J gene TRBJ1-4; D gene unclear. In germline, CDR1 is SGHVS, CDR2 FQNEAQ. CDR3 size: 15 residues. Here the CDR3 reads CASSRQQISNEKLLF. CDR3 bases: TGTGCCAGCAGCCGCCAACAGATTTCAAATGAAAAACTGCTTTTT.

This clonotype was seen ten or more times. This chain connects TRBV11-2 to TRBJ1-3; D possibly corresponds to TRBD1 (6 bases). Germline V CDR1 and CDR2: SGHAT, FQNNGV. V dropped 2 bases and J dropped 0 bases, with 8 bases sitting between them. The CDR3 is 15 residues long. The chain's CDR3 is CASSLQGISGNTIYF. The CDR3 DNA follows: TGTGCCAGCAGCTTACAGGGGATCTCTGGAAACACCATATATTTT. Variable domain in full (rest from reference TRBV11-2 and TRBJ1-3): EAGVAQSPRYKIIEKRQSVAFWCNPISGHATLYWYQQILGQGPKLLIQFQNNGVVDDSQLPKDRFSAERLKGVDSTLKIQPAKLEDSAVYLCASSLQGISGNTIYFGEGSWLTVV.

This clonotype was observed a few times. This chain links TRBV20-1 with TRBJ1-5, with D tentatively TRBD1 (5 bases). The CDR3 is 16 residues long. Looked up from germline, CDR1 is DFQATT and CDR2 is SNEGSKA (reference sequence). The germline V and J ends were trimmed by 0 bases and 9 bases, with 21 bases remaining between them. For the CDR3, the DNA is TGCAGTGCTAGAGATGGAGGGCGTGGGGGTATATTGCCCCAGCATTTT. Its protein is CSARDGGRGGILPQHF.

This chain joins TRBV29-1 and TRBJ2-1, with 10 positions matching TRBD2. V shed 5 bases, J shed 0 bases, and the junction held 19 bases outside the gene matches. Germline V gene lookup returns CDR1 SQVTM and CDR2 ANQGSEA. There are 20 residues in the CDR3. CDR3: CSVHPARTSGISISYNEQFF. CDR3 nucleotides: TGCAGCGTTCACCCTGCGAGAACTAGCGGGATCTCCATCTCCTACAATGAGCAGTTCTTC.

CDR3 loop: CASSSPDLAGYNSPLHF. CDR3 in DNA: TGTGCCAGCAGCTCCCCTGACCTGGCGGGGTATAATTCACCCCTCCACTTT. This chain joins TRBV7-9 and TRBJ1-6; D is uncertain. Looked up from germline, CDR1 is SEHNR and CDR2 is FQNEAQ (reference sequence). The CDR3 has 17 residues. Trimming took off 4 bases at V and 4 bases at J, with 17 bases between the two ends. Full variable domain (outside the CDR3, taken from reference TRBV7-9 and TRBJ1-6): DTGVSQNPRHKITKRGQNVTFRCDPISEHNRLYWYRQTLGQGPEFLTYFQNEAQLEKSRLLSDRFSAERPKGSFSTLEIQRTEQGDSAMYLCASSSPDLAGYNSPLHFGNGTRLTVT.